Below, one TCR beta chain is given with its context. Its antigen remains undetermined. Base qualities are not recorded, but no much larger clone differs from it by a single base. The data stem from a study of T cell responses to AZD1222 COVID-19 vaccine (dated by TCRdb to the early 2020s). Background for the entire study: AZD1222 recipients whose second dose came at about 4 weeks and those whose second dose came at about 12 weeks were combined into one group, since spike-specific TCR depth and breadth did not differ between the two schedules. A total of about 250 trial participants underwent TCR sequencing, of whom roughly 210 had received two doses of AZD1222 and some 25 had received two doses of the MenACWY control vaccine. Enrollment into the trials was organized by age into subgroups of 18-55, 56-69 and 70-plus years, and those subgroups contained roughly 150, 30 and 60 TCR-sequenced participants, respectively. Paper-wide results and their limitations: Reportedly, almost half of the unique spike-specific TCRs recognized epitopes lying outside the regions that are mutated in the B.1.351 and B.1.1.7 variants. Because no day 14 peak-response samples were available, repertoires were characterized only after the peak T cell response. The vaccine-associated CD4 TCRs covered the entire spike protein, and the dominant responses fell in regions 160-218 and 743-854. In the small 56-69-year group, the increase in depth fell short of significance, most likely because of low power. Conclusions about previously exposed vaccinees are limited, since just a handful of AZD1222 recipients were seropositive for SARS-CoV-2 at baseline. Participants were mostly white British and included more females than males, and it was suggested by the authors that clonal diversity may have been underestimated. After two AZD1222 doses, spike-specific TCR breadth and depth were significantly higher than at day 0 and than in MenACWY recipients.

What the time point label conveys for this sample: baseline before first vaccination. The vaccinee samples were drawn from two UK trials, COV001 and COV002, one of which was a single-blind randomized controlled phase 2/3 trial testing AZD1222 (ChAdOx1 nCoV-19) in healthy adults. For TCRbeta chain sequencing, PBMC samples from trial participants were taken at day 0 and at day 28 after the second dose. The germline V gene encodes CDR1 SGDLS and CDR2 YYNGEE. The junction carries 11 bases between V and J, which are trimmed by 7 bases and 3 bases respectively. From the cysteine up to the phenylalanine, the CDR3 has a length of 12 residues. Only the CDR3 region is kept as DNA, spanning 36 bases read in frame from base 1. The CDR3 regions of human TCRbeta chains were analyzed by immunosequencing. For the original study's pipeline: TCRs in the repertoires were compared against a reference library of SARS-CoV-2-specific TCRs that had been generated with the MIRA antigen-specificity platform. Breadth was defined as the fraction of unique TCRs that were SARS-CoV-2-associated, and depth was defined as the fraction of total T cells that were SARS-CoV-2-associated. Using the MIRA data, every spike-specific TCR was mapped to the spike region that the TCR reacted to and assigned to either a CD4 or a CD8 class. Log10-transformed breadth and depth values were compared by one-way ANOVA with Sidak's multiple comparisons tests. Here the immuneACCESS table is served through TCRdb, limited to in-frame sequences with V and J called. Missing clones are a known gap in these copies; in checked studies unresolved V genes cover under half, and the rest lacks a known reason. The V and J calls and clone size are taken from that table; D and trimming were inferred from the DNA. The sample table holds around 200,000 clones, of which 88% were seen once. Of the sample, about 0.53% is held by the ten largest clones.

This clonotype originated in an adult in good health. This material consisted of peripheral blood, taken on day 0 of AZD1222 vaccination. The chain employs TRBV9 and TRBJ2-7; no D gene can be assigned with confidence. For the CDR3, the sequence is CASSSDDYEQYF. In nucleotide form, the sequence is TGTGCCAGCTCGAGCGACGACTACGAGCAGTACTTC.